The next 7 T cell receptor beta chains were all read from a single sample in a study of Graves' ophthalmopathy and Graves' hyperthyroidism. Amplification of the TCR beta CDR3 regions used RNA transcripts (as template). A first-round RT-PCR used HTBI primers, followed by a second-round multiplex PCR. A single record per CDR3 protein comes from TCRdb applying MiXCR to the multiplex PCR reads. This sample has hundreds of thousands of distinct CDR3 sequences; under 50% occur once, and the top ten carry 3% to 4%. Sample: peripheral blood. The receptors shown here come from an adult man with Graves' ophthalmopathy.

A few counts support this clonotype. This chain links TRBV10-3 with TRBJ1-4; 7 bases map to TRBD1. With V trimmed by 10 bases and J by 7 bases, 9 bases remained unmatched. Germline V gene sequence: CDR1 ENHRY, CDR2 SYGVKD. CDR3 length equals 13 residues. CDR3 sequence reads: CASAEGALEKLFF. CDR3 sequence (DNA): TGTGCCAGCGCTGAGGGGGCGCTTGAAAAACTGTTTTTT.

Worth noting for this clonotype: A much larger clonotype is one base distant, so this may be a read error. V is TRBV5-4 and J is TRBJ1-1; tentatively, D is TRBD1 (5 bases). The CDR3 runs to 13 residues. Germline-derived CDR1 and CDR2 are SGHNT and YYREEE (reference sequence). The CDR3: CTSSSQGVPRAFF. The CDR3 nucleotides are TGTACCAGCAGCTCCCAAGGGGTCCCTAGGGCTTTCTTT.

This clonotype came up a few times. CDR3 loop: CASSPGSPYEQYF. DNA of the CDR3: TGTGCCAGCAGCCCAGGGTCACCCTACGAGCAGTACTTC. The V call is TRBV7-9, the J call TRBJ2-7; possibly TRBD1 for D (5 bases). V was shortened by 5 bases and J by 2 bases, with 10 bases between the two germline ends. This CDR3 is built from 13 residues. The germline gives CDR1 SEHNR, CDR2 FQNEAQ (reference sequence). Looking up the rest from reference TRBV7-9 and TRBJ2-7 gives the full variable domain: DTGVSQNPRHKITKRGQNVTFRCDPISEHNRLYWYRQTLGQGPEFLTYFQNEAQLEKSRLLSDRFSAERPKGSFSTLEIQRTEQGDSAMYLCASSPGSPYEQYFGPGTRLTVT.

This clonotype has at least ten counts. This chain uses TRBV20-1 with TRBJ1-6; D might be TRBD1 (6 bases). Trimming cost V 2 bases and J 9 bases, with 11 bases left between them. The CDR3 contains 13 residues. Germline V lookup: CDR1 DFQATT, CDR2 SNEGSKA (reference sequence). CDR3 region: CSARPGGGSPLHF. For the CDR3, the DNA is TGCAGTGCTAGACCCGGGGGCGGTTCACCCCTCCACTTT.

This clonotype appeared once. A much larger clone is a single base away; this may be a read error. The chain couples TRBV5-1 to TRBJ2-2; the D is unclear. The V gene's germline CDR1 is SGHRS and CDR2 YFSETQ. CDR3 length: 14 residues. Between the trimmed V and J ends, which lost 3 bases and 4 bases, there was a span of 10 bases. CDR3 loop: CASSSGPLTGELFF. The CDR3 nucleotides read TGCGCCAGCAGCTCCGGACCGCTCACCGGGGAGCTGTTTTTT. Full variable domain (rest looked up from reference TRBV5-1 and TRBJ2-2): KAGVTQTPRYLIKTRGQQVTLSCSPISGHRSVSWYQQTPGQGLQFLFEYFSETQRNKGNFPGRFSGRQFSNSRSEMNVSTLELGDSALYLCASSSGPLTGELFFGEGSRLTVL.

A note on this clonotype: This may arise from a read error, as a much more abundant clone is one base away. CDR3 DNA sequence: TGTGCCAGCAGCGTAGATGAGGGACCCCGCACTGAAGCTTTCTTT. Amino acid sequence: CASSVDEGPRTEAFF. The rearrangement joins TRBV9 to TRBJ1-1; the D gene is possibly TRBD1 (5 bases). The germline V gene encodes CDR1 SGDLS and CDR2 YYNGEE. The germline V and J ends were trimmed by 0 bases and 4 bases, with 13 bases remaining between them. The CDR3 loop spans 15 amino acids.

The rearrangement uses TRBV7-2 and TRBJ1-5; 8 positions agree with TRBD1. Germline trimming cut 5 bases from V and 6 bases from J; bases unmatched to any gene: 9. The V gene's germline CDR1 is SGHTA and CDR2 FQGNSA. CDR3 length: 15 residues. The DNA of the CDR3 is TGTGCCAGCAGCAAGGCCGGACAGGGAGGTCAGCCCCAGCATTTT. Translation: CASSKAGQGGQPQHF.